The present T cell receptor beta chain was sequenced within a study of shared clonotypes between healthy human individuals. In the original processing: Filtering differed, since immunoSEQ gave only junction sequences and no quality scores. TCRdb's copy holds only in-frame clones and misses some; the assay was immunoSEQ multiplex PCR. Clone size and the V and J calls come from that table; the DNA yielded D and trimming. The sample has about 1.9 million clones; 85% to 95% are singletons. Naive CD8 populations comprised CD45RO-negative cells positively selected for CCR7, excluding terminally differentiated effector memory CD45RA+ cells. Among the donors, all were Caucasian adults who lived in Nashville, Tennessee. V was pared by 0 bases and J by 0 bases, with 12 bases between. Germline V lookup: CDR1 SQVTM, CDR2 ANQGSEA. The CDR3 runs to 16 residues. As to this clone: As yet, its antigen is unknown.

General study findings and limits: Larger estimated richness was generally recorded for naive subsets relative to memory subsets.

The sequence was collected from a man aged 18 to 29 in good health. Some clones in this sample may be carry-over from other donors' samples. The sample was naive CD8+ T cells from PBMCs. This chain joins TRBV29-1 and TRBJ2-1, with D possibly matching TRBD2 (6 bases). The CDR3 coding sequence is TGCAGCGTTGAAGATCTAGGGCGGGACTCCTACAATGAGCAGTTCTTC. Encoded protein: CSVEDLGRDSYNEQFF.